Each of the 3 T cell receptor beta chains below was sequenced from the same sample in a study of blood T cell repertoires in COVID-19. Repertoires were generated with immunoSEQ multiplex PCR, while TCRdb's copy carries only in-frame clones and drops some. The data contain around 220,000 clones, 79% of them singletons. Sample: peripheral blood. The receptors stem from a woman aged 40 to 50 with active or convalescent COVID-19.

V is TRBV10-3 and J is TRBJ2-1, with a possible D match to TRBD1 (6 bases). From germline, CDR1 is ENHRY and CDR2 SYGVKD. V was trimmed by 8 bases and J by 5 bases, leaving 10 bases between them. The CDR3 consists of 12 residues. The CDR3 DNA reads as TGTGCCATCGCAGGACAGAACAATGAGCAGTTCTTC. This gives the protein CAIAGQNNEQFF.

The rearrangement joins TRBV24-1 to TRBJ1-2; D may be TRBD1 (6 bases). In germline, CDR1 is KGHDR, CDR2 SFDVKD. V dropped 5 bases and J dropped 4 bases, with 10 bases sitting between them. The length of the CDR3 is 13 residues. Written as DNA, the CDR3 is TGTGCCACCAGTGGAACAGGGTCCTATGGCTACACCTTC. This gives the protein CATSGTGSYGYTF.

The rearrangement joins TRBV10-3 to TRBJ1-2; D unclear. The ends were cut back, 8 bases at V and 0 bases at J, with 10 bases in the middle. The CDR3 consists of 13 residues. The germline V gene encodes CDR1 ENHRY and CDR2 SYGVKD. This chain's CDR3 is CAIGPDTNYGYTF. The CDR3 nucleotides are TGTGCCATCGGTCCAGATACTAACTATGGCTACACCTTC.